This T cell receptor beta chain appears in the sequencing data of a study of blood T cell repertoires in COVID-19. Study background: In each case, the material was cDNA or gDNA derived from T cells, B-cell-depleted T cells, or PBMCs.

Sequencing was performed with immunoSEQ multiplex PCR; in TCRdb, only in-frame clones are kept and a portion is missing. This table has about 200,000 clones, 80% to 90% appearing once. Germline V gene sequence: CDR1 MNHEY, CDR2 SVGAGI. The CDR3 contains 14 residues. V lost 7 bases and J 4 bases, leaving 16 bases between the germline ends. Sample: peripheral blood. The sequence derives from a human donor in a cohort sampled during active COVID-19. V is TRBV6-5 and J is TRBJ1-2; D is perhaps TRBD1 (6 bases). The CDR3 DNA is TGTGCCAGCACCGGCGGACAGATAAGCTATGGCTACACCTTC. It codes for CASTGGQISYGYTF.